The 31 T cell receptor beta chains below come from one sample, sequenced in a study of response to subunit inactivated influenza vaccine. TCRdb recomputed calls from the RT-PCR reads with MiXCR, one row per CDR3 protein. The sample shows 500,000 or so distinct CDR3 sequences, around 9.9% of them seen only once. The sequences come from PBMCs from blood, collected around seven weeks after vaccination. These TCRs come from a man aged 50 or older who received an inactivated influenza vaccine.

This clonotype has more than one count but fewer than ten. The chain recombines TRBV5-1 with TRBJ2-2; D might be TRBD2 (5 bases). The CDR3 runs 18 residues. The germline CDR1 and CDR2 sequences are SGHRS and YFSETQ. V lost 3 bases and J lost 4, with 22 bases in between. CDR3 DNA sequence: TGCGCCAGCAGCTCAATTTCATCGGGATGGGAAGGCACCGGGGAGCTGTTTTTT. Translated: CASSSISSGWEGTGELFF.

This clonotype was seen at least ten times. This chain links TRBV6-2 or TRBV6-3 with TRBJ2-7; D not certain. Germline CDR1 reads MNHEY; CDR2 reads SVGEGT. The V and J ends lost 0 bases and 0 bases respectively, with 9 bases between them. The CDR3 runs 15 residues. The CDR3: CASSYSATASYEQYF. The CDR3 DNA sequence: TGTGCCAGCAGTTACTCCGCCACGGCCTCCTACGAGCAGTACTTC.

This rearrangement joins TRBV6-5 to TRBJ1-5; D possibly corresponds to TRBD1 (6 bases). Germline CDR1 MNHEY, CDR2 SVGAGI. This CDR3 region has 14 residues. Deletions cut 5 bases from V and 5 bases from J, with 13 bases between. CDR3 DNA sequence: TGTGCCAGCAGTCACCGGGACACCGATCAGCCCCAGCATTTT. Its protein is CASSHRDTDQPQHF.

In its sample, this clonotype was seen many times. This chain uses TRBV9 with TRBJ1-2; D remains unclear. Per germline, CDR1 SGDLS and CDR2 YYNGEE. The CDR3 has 13 amino acids. Trimming shortened V by 0 bases and J by 5 bases, and 8 bases separated the two germline ends. The CDR3 bases are TGTGCCAGCAGCGTAGTGGCGGGGTATGGCTACACCTTC. Its translation is CASSVVAGYGYTF.

Many counts were recorded for this clonotype. The genes are TRBV20-1 and TRBJ2-1; 8 bases map to TRBD2. Germline values: CDR1 DFQATT, CDR2 SNEGSKA (reference sequence). The trim removed 0 bases at V and 8 bases at J, leaving 12 bases unmatched. There are 16 residues in the CDR3. The chain's CDR3 is CSARELALAEKHEQFF. The CDR3 DNA is TGCAGTGCTAGAGAATTGGCACTAGCGGAGAAACATGAGCAGTTCTTC.

This clonotype was seen more than once but under ten times. The V and J genes are TRBV5-1 and TRBJ2-5; D may be TRBD1 (6 bases). V lost 4 bases and J lost 1, with 11 bases in between. The CDR3 length is 14 residues. CDR1 is SGHRS and CDR2 is YFSETQ in the germline V gene. In DNA form, the CDR3 reads TGCGCCAGCAGCCCACCGACAGGCCAAGAGACCCAGTACTTC. Protein: CASSPPTGQETQYF.

The genes are TRBV4-3 and TRBJ2-1; 7 bases are a match to TRBD2. CDR3 length: 14 residues. V shed 6 bases and J 10 bases; nucleotides not matched to a gene: 12. Germline V gives CDR1 LGHNA, CDR2 YSLEER. In nucleotides, the CDR3 is TGCGCCAGCAGACGGGGGGTTCCGGTAGGAGAGCAGTTCTTC. Protein product: CASRRGVPVGEQFF.

The chain recombines TRBV12-3 or TRBV12-4 with TRBJ2-2, with a possible D match to TRBD1 (5 bases). The CDR3 runs to 14 residues. V lost 6 bases and J 4 bases, leaving 12 bases between the germline ends. The CDR3 loop is CASSPGIATGELFF. DNA for the CDR3: TGTGCCAGCAGCCCAGGGATAGCCACCGGGGAGCTGTTTTTT.

This clonotype has just a few counts. V is TRBV12-3 or TRBV12-4 and J is TRBJ2-3; 12 nucleotides agree with TRBD2. CDR3 size: 16 residues. The V segment lost 6 bases and the J segment 1 base; nucleotides outside the gene matches: 5. DNA of the CDR3: TGTGCCAGCAGCCATCGACTAGCGGGGGGCACAGATACGCAGTATTTT. This translates into CASSHRLAGGTDTQYF.

This clonotype occurred a few times. This chain joins TRBV6-5 and TRBJ1-1, with D possibly matching TRBD1 (6 bases). CDR1 is MNHEY, CDR2 SVGAGI, per germline. Trimming stripped 1 base from V and 13 bases from J, with 19 bases between. This CDR3 contains 14 residues. The CDR3 is CASSYLAGAAESFF. In DNA, the CDR3 is TGTGCCAGCAGTTACTTGGCGGGGGCGGCTGAGAGTTTCTTT.

The chain has TRBV24-1 and TRBJ2-1, with 7 bases fitting TRBD2. The CDR3 spans 15 residues. Germline values: CDR1 KGHDR, CDR2 SFDVKD. V trimming: 2 bases; J trimming: 7 bases; junction bases outside the gene matches: 7. The CDR3 spells CATSDSAGPRNEQFF. CDR3 in DNA: TGTGCCACCAGTGATTCAGCGGGGCCCCGGAATGAGCAGTTCTTC.

A few counts support this clonotype. The chain recombines TRBV20-1 with TRBJ2-4, with TRBD2 as a possible D gene (5 bases). Looked up from germline, CDR1 is DFQATT and CDR2 is SNEGSKA (reference sequence). The CDR3 totals 13 residues. The CDR3 bases are TGCGGACTGATCAATCTAGCCAAAAACATTCAGTACTTC. The encoded protein is CGLINLAKNIQYF.

This clonotype was picked up a small number of times. The gene calls are TRBV11-2 and TRBJ2-4; 9 positions match TRBD2. V trimming: 1 base; J trimming: 8 bases; junction bases outside the gene matches: 6. Germline CDR1 SGHAT, CDR2 FQNNGV. The CDR3 is 15 amino acids. The CDR3 DNA is TGTGCCAGCAGCTTAGTAAGGACTAGCGAATACATTCAGTACTTC. This translates into CASSLVRTSEYIQYF.

This chain uses TRBV6-6 with TRBJ1-2; D gene unclear. Germline V gene lookup returns CDR1 MNHNY and CDR2 SVGAGI (reference sequence). V lost 6 bases and J lost 8, with 13 bases in between. The CDR3 contains 12 residues. CDR3 amino acids: CASSPTSGGYTF. The CDR3 DNA reads as TGTGCCAGCAGCCCCACTAGTGGAGGCTACACCTTC.

Note on this clonotype: The junction and the germline gene differ at one end; a read error may be behind it. The chain is built from TRBV28 and TRBJ1-5; 8 bases agree with TRBD1. Germline CDR1 reads MDHEN; CDR2 reads SYDVKM. The length of the CDR3 is 15 residues. The CDR3 sequence: CASSFSDRVLLSQRF. The CDR3 DNA follows: TGTGCCAGCAGTTTCTCGGACAGGGTGCTTTTGTCCCAGCGTTTT.

This clonotype has more than one count but fewer than ten. V and J are TRBV20-1 and TRBJ2-1; 9 nucleotides match TRBD2. Germline CDR1 and CDR2: DFQATT and SNEGSKA (reference sequence). V was clipped by 6 bases and J by 8 bases; unmatched bases: 14. This CDR3 spans 15 amino acids. The CDR3, as DNA: TGCAGTGCCGACGGGGGGCTAGCGGGATCTTATGAGCAGTTCTTC. Translated, it gives CSADGGLAGSYEQFF.

Ten or more counts support this clonotype. V usage is TRBV5-1 and J usage is TRBJ2-2; D is possibly TRBD2 (7 bases). Looked up from germline, CDR1 is SGHRS and CDR2 is YFSETQ. V was clipped by 4 bases and J by 2 bases, with 15 bases between them. This CDR3 has 16 residues. Written as DNA, the CDR3 is TGCGCCAGCAGCCGCGGGAGCAGGGGAAACACCGGGGAGCTGTTTTTT. Protein product: CASSRGSRGNTGELFF.

This chain links TRBV12-3 or TRBV12-4 with TRBJ2-3; D possibly uses TRBD1 or TRBD2 (6 bases each). V dropped 3 bases and J dropped 4 bases, with 8 bases sitting between them. The CDR3 consists of 13 residues. This chain's CDR3 is CASSFGGPDTQYF. The CDR3 nucleotides read TGTGCCAGCAGTTTTGGGGGGCCAGATACGCAGTATTTT.

This sequence joins TRBV9 and TRBJ2-3; 8 bases align to TRBD2. J lost 3 bases, V lost 0 bases, and 3 bases had no gene match. The CDR3 is made up of 15 amino acids. Germline V gene sequence: CDR1 SGDLS, CDR2 YYNGEE. As DNA, the CDR3 is TGTGCCAGCAGCGTAGGAAGCGGGAGTACAGATACGCAGTATTTT. The encoded protein is CASSVGSGSTDTQYF.

This clonotype was detected a few times. The chain has TRBV10-3 and TRBJ2-3, with 9 positions matching TRBD1. CDR1 and CDR2 (germline): ENHRY, SYGVKD. V was clipped by 6 bases and J by 2 bases; unmatched bases: 9. The CDR3 totals 16 residues. CDR3 region: CAISLRTGEPTDTQYF. The CDR3 DNA reads as TGTGCCATCAGCCTCCGGACAGGGGAACCCACAGATACGCAGTATTTT.

In this sample, this clonotype turned up a few times. The J gene is TRBJ2-6, the V gene TRBV12-3 or TRBV12-4; no clear D. The CDR3 spans 15 residues. V was trimmed by 5 bases and J by 2 bases, leaving 10 bases between them. Written as DNA, the CDR3 is TGTGCCAGCAGTCCCTCTCCCGCTGGGGCCAACGTCCTGACTTTC. This gives the protein CASSPSPAGANVLTF.

The V call is TRBV4-3, the J call TRBJ2-1; 10 bases are a match to TRBD1. CDR1 and CDR2 from the germline V gene are LGHNA and YSLEER. J was trimmed by 3 bases and V by 1 base; bases with no gene match: 9. The CDR3 is made up of 18 amino acids. This CDR3 reads CASSQGDRGPVGYNEQFF. CDR3 bases: TGCGCCAGCAGCCAAGGGGACAGGGGCCCGGTAGGCTACAATGAGCAGTTCTTC.

The chain combines TRBV20-1 with TRBJ1-1; no definite D call. The V end lost 3 bases, the J end lost 1 base, and 6 bases lay between the germline ends. The CDR3 has 12 residues. The germline V gene encodes CDR1 DFQATT and CDR2 SNEGSKA (reference sequence). Here the CDR3 reads CSASQGNTEAFF. Written as DNA, the CDR3 is TGCAGTGCTAGTCAAGGGAACACTGAAGCTTTCTTT.

This clonotype was seen ten or more times. V and J are TRBV12-3 or TRBV12-4 and TRBJ1-3; no clear D gene. The CDR3 is 15 amino acids. V shed 10 bases and J shed 0 bases, with 16 bases lying between them. The CDR3 spells CATSPPGASGNTIYF. CDR3 DNA: TGTGCCACCTCCCCCCCGGGAGCCTCTGGAAACACCATATATTTT.

Ten or more counts support this clonotype. The chain links TRBV5-1 to TRBJ2-6; maybe TRBD2 (6 bases). Trimming pared 2 bases from V and 2 bases from J, leaving 17 bases between. In germline, CDR1 is SGHRS, CDR2 YFSETQ. This CDR3 is 18 amino acids long. The CDR3: CASSFQAGATTGANVLTF. CDR3 DNA sequence: TGCGCCAGCAGCTTCCAAGCGGGCGCGACGACTGGGGCCAACGTCCTGACTTTC.

Of note for this clonotype: A much larger clone lies one base from this, so it may be a read error. This sequence joins TRBV5-1 and TRBJ2-2; D gene unclear. Germline assignment: CDR1 SGHRS and CDR2 YFSETQ. The V gene lost 0 bases and the J gene lost 4 bases, with 4 bases spanning the gap. The CDR3 is 13 amino acids. DNA of the CDR3: TGCGCCAGCAGCTTGGACCCCACCGGGGAGCTGTTTTTT. Translation: CASSLDPTGELFF.

This clonotype was seen more than once but under ten times. This chain links TRBV18 with TRBJ2-3, with unresolved D. The CDR3 consists of 14 residues. The V and J ends lost 3 bases and 4 bases respectively, with 11 bases between them. Germline V gene data show CDR1 as KGHSH and CDR2 as LQKENI. The CDR3 sequence: CASSPLLSADTQYF. The DNA of the CDR3 is TGTGCCAGCTCACCCCTGTTATCTGCAGATACGCAGTATTTT. Full variable domain (missing parts from reference TRBV18 and TRBJ2-3): NAGVMQNPRHLVRRRGQEARLRCSPMKGHSHVYWYRQLPEEGLKFMVYLQKENIIDESGMPKERFSAEFPKEGPSILRIQQVVRGDSAAYFCASSPLLSADTQYFGPGTRLTVL.

This chain joins TRBV7-2 and TRBJ2-7; 11 bases agree with TRBD2. The CDR3 has 16 residues. Germline CDR1 and CDR2: SGHTA and FQGNSA. The ends lost 5 bases at V and 5 bases at J; junction bases unmatched: 11. The CDR3 DNA sequence: TGTGCCAGCAGCGTCATAGCGGGAGGGCTATACGACGAGCAGTACTTC. Protein product: CASSVIAGGLYDEQYF.

This clonotype was detected ten times or more. This sequence joins TRBV12-3 or TRBV12-4 and TRBJ2-1, with no clear D. V gave up 6 bases and J gave up 4 bases, with 10 bases separating them. This CDR3 has 13 residues. The CDR3 sequence is CASSPAGYNEQFF. DNA of the CDR3: TGTGCCAGCAGCCCCGCCGGTTACAATGAGCAGTTCTTC.

The sample holds a few counts of this clonotype. V usage is TRBV11-2 and J usage is TRBJ2-7; the D gene is possibly TRBD2 (5 bases). With 3 bases removed from V and 9 bases from J, the gap between germline ends came to 24 bases. Germline V gives CDR1 SGHAT, CDR2 FQNNGV. This CDR3 contains 16 residues. In nucleotides, the CDR3 is TGTGCCAGCAGCTTTTCCCGGGAAGGCCCCTTTGGTCGGCAGTACTTC. As protein: CASSFSREGPFGRQYF.

This clonotype was detected a few times. V is TRBV6-1 and J is TRBJ2-7, with TRBD1 identical over 7 bases. CDR3 length: 14 amino acids. The V segment lost 6 bases and the J segment 3 bases; nucleotides outside the gene matches: 8. Germline CDR1 and CDR2: MNHNS and SASEGT. In DNA, the CDR3 is TGTGCCAGCAGACCGGACAGGTTGGGCTACGAGCAGTACTTC. Amino acids: CASRPDRLGYEQYF.